Below are 22 T cell receptor beta chains sequenced from a single sample in a study of cytomegalovirus exposure and HLA in healthy donors. 60 Vbeta and 13 Jbeta primers were used in PCR. The table came from immunoSEQ multiplex PCR; TCRdb's copy has only in-frame clones and leaves some out. This table has more than 95,000 clones, 65% appearing once. The sample taken for sequencing was PBMCs. The receptors derive from a woman aged 40 to 49 in good health and CMV-seropositive.

The chain has TRBV30 and TRBJ2-7; D possibly corresponds to TRBD2 (6 bases). The germline CDR1 and CDR2 sequences are GTSNPN and SVGIG (reference sequence). With 3 bases removed from V and 2 bases from J, the gap between germline ends came to 11 bases. This CDR3 has 13 residues. The CDR3 reads CAWSEGLPYEQYF. CDR3 bases: TGTGCCTGGAGCGAGGGACTTCCCTACGAGCAGTACTTC. Full variable domain (remainder filled in from reference TRBV30 and TRBJ2-7): SQTIHQWPATLVQPVGSPLSLECTVEGTSNPNLYWYRQAAGRGLQLLFYSVGIGQISSEVPQNLSASRPQDRQFILSSKKLLLSDSGFYLCAWSEGLPYEQYFGPGTRLTVT.

This chain joins TRBV28 and TRBJ2-7; TRBD1 might be the D (6 bases). This CDR3 contains 12 residues. Deletions cut 2 bases from V and 4 bases from J, with 6 bases between. The germline CDR1 and CDR2 sequences are MDHEN and SYDVKM. The chain's CDR3 is CASSLQGYEQYF. The CDR3 DNA is TGTGCCAGCAGTTTACAGGGGTACGAGCAGTACTTC.

This clone was recorded only once. This rearrangement joins TRBV14 to TRBJ2-2; TRBD2 is a possible D gene (5 bases). From germline, CDR1 is SGHDN and CDR2 FVKESK. V lost 1 base and J 1 base, leaving 13 bases between the germline ends. CDR3 length: 17 residues. The CDR3 is CASSQGWRQRNTGELFF. For the CDR3, the DNA is TGTGCCAGCAGCCAAGGATGGAGGCAGCGGAACACCGGGGAGCTGTTTTTT. Based on the CDR3 plus reference TRBV14 and TRBJ2-2, the full variable domain is EAGVTQFPSHSVIEKGQTVTLRCDPISGHDNLYWYRRVMGKEIKFLLHFVKESKQDESGMPNNRFLAERTGGTYSTLKVQPAELEDSGVYFCASSQGWRQRNTGELFFGEGSRLTVL.

The CDR3, as DNA: TGTGCCAGTAGTGCAGCCCTAGCTGGCTACGAGCAGTACTTC. Amino acid sequence: CASSAALAGYEQYF. This sequence joins TRBV19 and TRBJ2-7, with D possibly TRBD2 on 5 matching bases. With 5 bases removed from V and 3 bases from J, the gap between germline ends came to 14 bases. Germline CDR1 reads LNHDA; CDR2 reads SQIVND (reference sequence). The CDR3 sequence is 14 residues long.

This chain joins TRBV4-3 and TRBJ2-1; 10 positions agree with TRBD2. With 4 bases clipped from V and 8 bases from J, the junction kept 11 bases outside the gene matches. The CDR3 runs 16 residues. CDR1 is LGHNA, CDR2 YSLEER, per germline. The CDR3 DNA follows: TGCGCCAGCAGCCTAGAGGGGCTAGCGGGAGCATATGAGCAGTTCTTC. It is translated as CASSLEGLAGAYEQFF.

The chain combines TRBV9 with TRBJ2-7, with TRBD1 matching 9 bases. This CDR3 region has 14 residues. V was clipped by 3 bases and J by 5 bases; unmatched bases: 6. CDR1 is SGDLS and CDR2 is YYNGEE in the germline V gene. CDR3 nucleotide sequence: TGTGCCAGCAGCGATGGGACAGGGTTCAACGAGCAGTACTTC. Protein product: CASSDGTGFNEQYF.

The chain carries TRBV19 and TRBJ2-1; 10 bases fit TRBD2. The CDR3 length is 17 residues. Germline CDR1 reads LNHDA; CDR2 reads SQIVND (reference sequence). Trimming removed 1 base from V and 3 bases from J; junction bases left unmatched: 6. DNA for the CDR3: TGTGCCAGTAGTATAGGTGCTAGCGGGGGCCACTACAATGAGCAGTTCTTC. Amino acid sequence: CASSIGASGGHYNEQFF.

This clone was observed a handful of times. The chain employs TRBV5-5 and TRBJ2-7, with 9 bases matching TRBD1. This CDR3 is built from 14 residues. J was trimmed by 2 bases and V by 5 bases; bases with no gene match: 5. Looked up from germline, CDR1 is SGHKS and CDR2 is YYEKEE (reference sequence). CDR3 in amino acids: CASSHGTGPYEQYF. The CDR3 DNA is TGTGCCAGCAGTCACGGGACAGGGCCCTACGAGCAGTACTTC.

V and J are TRBV30 and TRBJ2-7, with TRBD2 matching over 11 bases. The CDR3 sequence is 13 residues long. The junction had 3 bases not matched to a gene; V was cut back by 2 bases and J by 6 bases. The V gene's germline CDR1 is GTSNPN and CDR2 SVGIG (reference sequence). The CDR3 loop is CAWSMGLAAEQYF. The DNA for the CDR3 is TGTGCCTGGAGTATGGGACTAGCGGCCGAGCAGTACTTC. Together with reference TRBV30 and TRBJ2-7, the CDR3 gives the full variable domain: SQTIHQWPATLVQPVGSPLSLECTVEGTSNPNLYWYRQAAGRGLQLLFYSVGIGQISSEVPQNLSASRPQDRQFILSSKKLLLSDSGFYLCAWSMGLAAEQYFGPGTRLTVT.

The chain uses TRBV7-2 and TRBJ1-2; D is ambiguous. Per germline, CDR1 SGHTA and CDR2 FQGNSA. The CDR3 runs to 15 residues. Trimming cost V 1 base and J 4 bases, with 13 bases left between them. The CDR3 here is CASSLVADSGYGYTF. As DNA, the CDR3 is TGTGCCAGCAGCTTAGTAGCGGACTCCGGCTATGGCTACACCTTC.

The chain recombines TRBV12-1 with TRBJ2-7; the table calls TRBD2, which could not be checked here. TRBV12-1 is described as a pseudogene. CDR3 length: 16 amino acids. The CDR3 loop is CASSLSPGLAGDEQYF. For the CDR3, the DNA is TGTGCCAGCAGCCTCTCCCCGGGGCTAGCGGGAGACGAGCAGTACTTC.

The V call is TRBV7-3, the J call TRBJ1-2; maybe TRBD1 (5 bases). V was cut by 5 bases and J by 6 bases, with 13 bases left in between. Germline values: CDR1 SGHTA, CDR2 FQGTGA. This CDR3 comprises 13 residues. CDR3 residues: CASSPYTGDGYTF. Written as DNA, the CDR3 is TGTGCCAGCAGCCCATACACGGGGGATGGCTACACCTTC.

On this clone itself: At one end the junction does not follow the germline gene, possibly because of a read error. The chain joins TRBV7-7 to TRBJ1-4, with D perhaps TRBD1 (6 bases). Germline CDR1 SSHAT, CDR2 FNYEAQ (reference sequence). The CDR3 is 15 residues long. The CDR3 nucleotides are TGTGCCAGCAGCTTAGGGACAGCCGCTAATGAAATACTGTTTTTT. Amino acid sequence: CASSLGTAANEILFF.

This clone came up a few times. The chain has TRBV2 and TRBJ1-2; 8 bases agree with TRBD1. The CDR3 sequence is 12 residues long. Looked up from germline, CDR1 is SNHLY and CDR2 is FYNNEI. J lost 4 bases, V lost 10 bases, and 5 bases had no gene match. CDR3 residues: CAIRTGTYGYTF. In DNA, the CDR3 is TGTGCCATTAGGACAGGGACCTATGGCTACACCTTC.

Only a few counts were recorded for this clone. The chain has TRBV25-1 and TRBJ2-1; 11 nucleotides line up with TRBD1. The CDR3 sequence is 15 residues long. The V and J ends lost 6 bases and 6 bases, in that order; junction bases with no gene match: 7. CDR1 is MGHDK and CDR2 is SYGVNS in the germline V gene. CDR3 loop: CASRRGQGAVNEQFF. In DNA form, the CDR3 reads TGTGCCAGCAGGAGAGGACAGGGGGCAGTCAATGAGCAGTTCTTC.

The V and J genes are TRBV13 and TRBJ2-2; D gene unclear. The germline V gene encodes CDR1 PRHDT and CDR2 FYEKMQ (reference sequence). V was clipped by 0 bases and J by 2 bases, with 4 bases between them. The CDR3 contains 14 residues. The CDR3 reads CASSLGLNTGELFF. CDR3 nucleotide sequence: TGTGCCAGCAGCTTAGGCCTTAACACCGGGGAGCTGTTTTTT. Looking up the rest from reference TRBV13 and TRBJ2-2 gives the full variable domain: AAGVIQSPRHLIKEKRETATLKCYPIPRHDTVYWYQQGPGQDPQFLISFYEKMQSDKGSIPDRFSAQQFSDYHSELNMSSLELGDSALYFCASSLGLNTGELFFGEGSRLTVL.

The chain links TRBV7-2 to TRBJ2-3, with TRBD2 identical over 9 bases. Germline V CDR1 and CDR2: SGHTA, FQGNSA. The length of the CDR3 is 16 residues. V was pared by 4 bases and J by 1 base, with 6 bases of the junction left unmatched. CDR3 DNA sequence: TGTGCCAGCAGCTCCCGCGGGGGGGCACGCACAGATACGCAGTATTTT. Its translation: CASSSRGGARTDTQYF.

The rearrangement joins TRBV7-9 to TRBJ1-1; no firm D call. The germline V and J ends were trimmed by 1 base and 4 bases, with 7 bases remaining between them. The germline gives CDR1 SEHNR, CDR2 FQNEAQ (reference sequence). The CDR3 has 13 residues. The CDR3 spells CASSLGALTEAFF. Here the CDR3 DNA reads TGTGCCAGCAGCTTAGGGGCTCTCACTGAAGCTTTCTTT.

Remarks on this clone: One end of the junction fails to match germline, which may point to a read error. Other DNA sequences of this sample code for an identical CDR3. The genes are TRBV7-2 and TRBJ1-2; weak D call: TRBD1 (5 bases). The CDR3 runs to 13 residues. The germline CDR1 and CDR2 sequences are SGHTA and FQGNSA. In nucleotides, the CDR3 is TGCGCCAGCAGCTCCGACAGAGTTTATGGCTACACCTTC. It translates to CASSSDRVYGYTF.

The rearrangement links TRBV4-2 to TRBJ2-1, with D possibly matching TRBD2 (5 bases). There are 15 residues in the CDR3. Germline values: CDR1 LGHNA, CDR2 YNFKEQ. Trimming stripped 0 bases from V and 6 bases from J, with 12 bases between. CDR3 in amino acids: CASSQETRFPNEQFF. The DNA of the CDR3 is TGTGCCAGCAGCCAAGAAACTAGATTCCCCAATGAGCAGTTCTTC.

The genes are TRBV27 and TRBJ2-1, with 9 nucleotides matching TRBD1. V was pared by 5 bases and J by 7 bases, with 21 bases of the junction left unmatched. CDR1 and CDR2 (germline): MNHEY, SMNVEV (reference sequence). This CDR3 contains 19 residues. The CDR3 here is CASSTTFLFTGGAGNEQFF. CDR3 bases: TGTGCCAGCAGTACTACCTTTCTATTCACAGGGGGCGCGGGGAATGAGCAGTTCTTC.

The J gene is TRBJ2-5, the V gene TRBV7-2; TRBD2 agrees at 7 bases. The length of the CDR3 is 17 residues. CDR1 and CDR2 from the germline V gene are SGHTA and FQGNSA. V lost 5 bases to trimming and J lost 4 bases; unmatched junction nucleotides: 16. The CDR3 sequence: CASSPGASGSLGETQYF. In DNA form, the CDR3 reads TGTGCCAGCAGCCCCGGCGCTAGCGGCTCCCTGGGAGAGACCCAGTACTTC.